The 17 T cell receptor beta chains reported below all come from one sample, sequenced in a study of T cell repertoires in cytomegalovirus infection. No antigens are known for them. TCRdb re-derived calls from the reads in MiXCR, one entry per CDR3 protein. The repertoire holds roughly 220,000 distinct CDR3 sequences, around two fifths seen once, with roughly three fifths in the top ten. This specimen consisted of CD8+ T cells from cultured PBMCs, obtained from culture after CMV antigen stimulation. These receptors originate from a human donor in good health (CMV status not recorded). Some clones in this sample may be carry-over from other donors' samples.

For this clonotype: Since a much larger clone is just one base distant, this may be a read error. This chain uses TRBV7-2 with TRBJ2-7, with D tentatively TRBD1 (7 bases). Germline lookup yields CDR1 SGHTA and CDR2 FQGNSA. This CDR3 contains 16 residues. The CDR3 DNA follows: TGTGCCAGCAGTTCGACTAGGGGGCTCAGCTCCCACGAGCAGTACTTC. It yields the protein CASSSTRGLSSHEQYF.

This clonotype was seen more than once but under ten times. The chain uses TRBV28 and TRBJ1-4; D perhaps matches TRBD1 (6 bases). The CDR3 loop spans 18 amino acids. V was clipped by 5 bases and J by 4 bases, with 23 bases between them. Germline V lookup: CDR1 MDHEN, CDR2 SYDVKM. The CDR3 DNA sequence: TGTGCCAGCAGTCCCCCGGGGCTAGAGGGACACCTTAATGAAAAACTGTTTTTT. Amino acids: CASSPPGLEGHLNEKLFF.

This clonotype was seen only a few times. This sequence joins TRBV19 and TRBJ1-1; TRBD1 matches at 11 bases. There are 16 residues in the CDR3. Germline V gives CDR1 LNHDA, CDR2 SQIVND (reference sequence). Unmatched junction bases numbered 12, after V lost 6 bases and J lost 6 bases. CDR3: CASSRHPGTGGSEAFF. The CDR3 DNA is TGTGCCAGTAGCCGTCACCCCGGGACAGGGGGATCTGAAGCTTTCTTT.

The chain carries TRBV7-9 and TRBJ1-3, with TRBD1 matching 8 bases. Germline assignment: CDR1 SEHNR and CDR2 FQNEAQ (reference sequence). V lost 5 bases, J lost 4 bases, and 13 bases stayed unmatched. The CDR3 is 17 residues long. The CDR3 loop is CASSPSVDREPGNTIYF. The CDR3 nucleotides read TGTGCCAGCAGCCCGTCGGTGGACAGGGAGCCGGGAAACACCATATATTTT. The full variable domain, completed using reference TRBV7-9 and TRBJ1-3, is DTGVSQNPRHKITKRGQNVTFRCDPISEHNRLYWYRQTLGQGPEFLTYFQNEAQLEKSRLLSDRFSAERPKGSFSTLEIQRTEQGDSAMYLCASSPSVDREPGNTIYFGEGSWLTVV.

This clonotype was counted a few times. The V call is TRBV15, the J call TRBJ2-6; D uncertain. Germline V lookup: CDR1 LNHNV, CDR2 YYDKDF (reference sequence). This CDR3 region has 16 residues. Trimming shortened V by 8 bases and J by 0 bases, and 14 bases separated the two germline ends. The CDR3 DNA sequence: TGTGCCACCGGTAACGAGAGAGGCTCTGGGGCCAACGTCCTGACTTTC. Amino acids: CATGNERGSGANVLTF.

This sequence joins TRBV10-3 and TRBJ2-7, with 11 positions matching TRBD2. With 3 bases clipped from V and 5 bases from J, the junction kept 6 bases outside the gene matches. The CDR3 spans 15 residues. Looked up from germline, CDR1 is ENHRY and CDR2 is SYGVKD. The CDR3 nucleotides read TGTGCCATCAGTGATCGGACTAGCGGGCGGGACGAGCAGTACTTC. This sequence encodes CAISDRTSGRDEQYF.

This chain uses TRBV27 with TRBJ1-5; 7 bases match TRBD1. Per germline, CDR1 MNHEY and CDR2 SMNVEV (reference sequence). V gave up 5 bases and J gave up 7 bases; unmatched junction bases: 11. This CDR3 is 15 amino acids long. The CDR3: CASSPPGGALQPQHF. Written as DNA, the CDR3 is TGTGCCAGCAGTCCACCAGGGGGGGCGTTACAGCCCCAGCATTTT.

This clonotype was recorded once. V usage is TRBV6-6 and J usage is TRBJ2-7; no reliable D call. Germline lookup yields CDR1 MNHNY and CDR2 SVGAGI (reference sequence). The ends were cut back, 1 base at V and 4 bases at J, with 14 bases in the middle. The CDR3 runs 15 residues. The DNA of the CDR3 is TGTGCCAGCAGTTACTTAGGCAGCTCCGGGTACGAGCAGTACTTC. It translates to CASSYLGSSGYEQYF.

The rearrangement links TRBV7-6 to TRBJ1-2; TRBD1 matches at 11 bases. Per the germline V gene, CDR1 is SGHVS and CDR2 is FNYEAQ. This CDR3 region has 15 residues. The junction had 9 bases not matched to a gene; V was cut back by 5 bases and J by 7 bases. CDR3 DNA: TGTGCCAGCAGCGACATTCGGGACAGGGGGGCTGGCTACACCTTC. Its translation is CASSDIRDRGAGYTF.

The J gene is TRBJ2-1, the V gene TRBV7-3, with D unclear. The CDR3 runs 13 residues. Per the germline V gene, CDR1 is SGHTA and CDR2 is FQGTGA. Deletions cut 4 bases from V and 8 bases from J, with 12 bases between. CDR3 residues: CASSSAFVDEQFF. The CDR3, as DNA: TGTGCCAGCAGCTCCGCGTTTGTTGATGAGCAGTTCTTC.

This clonotype was found a few times. This sequence joins TRBV7-9 and TRBJ1-1; TRBD1 agrees at 10 bases. The CDR3 runs 17 residues. Germline V gene lookup returns CDR1 SEHNR and CDR2 FQNEAQ (reference sequence). After removal of 7 bases from V and 0 bases from J, the junction contained 11 bases not matched to a gene. The CDR3 nucleotides are TGTGCCAGCACCATGTCCCGGGACAGGGGTTTGAACACTGAAGCTTTCTTT. Amino acids: CASTMSRDRGLNTEAFF. The variable domain in full, completed from reference TRBV7-9 and TRBJ1-1, reads DTGVSQNPRHKITKRGQNVTFRCDPISEHNRLYWYRQTLGQGPEFLTYFQNEAQLEKSRLLSDRFSAERPKGSFSTLEIQRTEQGDSAMYLCASTMSRDRGLNTEAFFGQGTRLTVV.

The V gene is TRBV7-2, the J gene TRBJ1-1, with no clear D. The germline V gene encodes CDR1 SGHTA and CDR2 FQGNSA. The CDR3 runs to 16 residues. V was trimmed by 1 base and J by 1 base, leaving 13 bases between them. CDR3 loop: CASSLDAMGSNTEAFF. The CDR3, as DNA: TGTGCCAGCAGCTTAGATGCGATGGGCTCGAACACTGAAGCTTTCTTT.

The rearrangement joins TRBV7-9 to TRBJ2-5, with TRBD2 matching over 8 bases. Germline V CDR1 and CDR2: SEHNR, FQNEAQ (reference sequence). Trimming took 5 bases from V and 1 from J; bases not matched to a gene: 9. The CDR3 runs 16 residues. The CDR3 bases are TGTGCCAGCAGCCTAATAGAACTAGCGGTCCAAGAGACCCAGTACTTC. Encoded protein: CASSLIELAVQETQYF.

Regarding this clonotype: The CDR3 end shows no conserved phenylalanine or tryptophan, and so a read error is likely. The J gene is TRBJ1-1, the V gene TRBV6-5; D unresolved. Looked up from germline, CDR1 is MNHEY and CDR2 is SVGAGI. The length of the CDR3 is 12 residues. The CDR3 sequence is CSSTRVRTEAFL. For the CDR3, the DNA is TGTTCCAGCACCCGGGTGCGGACTGAAGCTTTCTTA.

As regards this clonotype: This may stem from a read error, because a much larger clone lies one nucleotide away. CDR3 residues: CASSFIPGHRNLSNRPQHF. The CDR3 DNA reads as TGTGCCAGCAGCTTTATCCCGGGGCACCGAAACCTTAGCAATCGGCCCCAGCATTTT. The J gene is TRBJ1-5, the V gene TRBV7-3; a possible D gene is TRBD1 (5 bases). The CDR3 covers 19 residues. Germline assignment: CDR1 SGHTA and CDR2 FQGTGA.

In its sample, this clonotype was seen many times. The chain recombines TRBV7-8 with TRBJ2-3; D uncertain. Germline V lookup: CDR1 SGHVS, CDR2 FQNEAQ. Trimming took off 4 bases at V and 2 bases at J, with 16 bases between the two ends. The CDR3 runs 16 residues. In DNA, the CDR3 is TGTGCCAGCAGCTCCCCCCTTCCCTTTGACACAGATACGCAGTATTTT. Its translation is CASSSPLPFDTDTQYF.

The table lists this clonotype with a few counts. One end of the junction is discordant with germline, which a read error may explain. The rearrangement links TRBV2 to TRBJ2-7; TRBD1 agrees at 11 bases. This CDR3 spans 16 amino acids. CDR1 is SNHLY and CDR2 is FYNNEI in the germline V gene. The CDR3 sequence is CNSGRTGGFIFGEQYF. The CDR3 DNA reads TGCAACAGCGGCAGGACAGGGGGCTTTATCTTTGGAGAGCAGTACTTC. The entire variable domain, with the rest obtained from reference TRBV2 and TRBJ2-7, is as follows: EPEVTQTPSHQVTQMGQEVILRCVPISNHLYFYWYRQILGQKVEFLVSFYNNEISEKSEIFDDQFSVERPDGSNFTLKIRSTKLEDSAMYFCNSGRTGGFIFGEQYFGPGTRLTVT.